The clone carrying this T cell receptor (beta chain) was observed a handful of times. The sample originates from a study of cytomegalovirus exposure and HLA in healthy donors. CDR3 size: 15 residues. Germline CDR1 and CDR2: MNHEY and SVGAGI. V lost 6 bases and J lost 5; bases outside the gene matches: 10. The PCR used 60 Vbeta and 13 Jbeta primers. Measured with immunoSEQ multiplex PCR; TCRdb has only the in-frame clones, and not every one. The data show roughly 81,000 clones, with over 70% seen just once and roughly 2% held by the top ten. The sequencing sample was made of PBMCs. J is TRBJ2-1 and V is TRBV6-5; 7 positions match TRBD2. The receptor was derived from a boy under 18 in good health and CMV-seronegative. The chain's CDR3 is CASSWEASGHNEQFF. CDR3 bases: TGTGCCAGCAGCTGGGAGGCTAGCGGTCACAATGAGCAGTTCTTC.